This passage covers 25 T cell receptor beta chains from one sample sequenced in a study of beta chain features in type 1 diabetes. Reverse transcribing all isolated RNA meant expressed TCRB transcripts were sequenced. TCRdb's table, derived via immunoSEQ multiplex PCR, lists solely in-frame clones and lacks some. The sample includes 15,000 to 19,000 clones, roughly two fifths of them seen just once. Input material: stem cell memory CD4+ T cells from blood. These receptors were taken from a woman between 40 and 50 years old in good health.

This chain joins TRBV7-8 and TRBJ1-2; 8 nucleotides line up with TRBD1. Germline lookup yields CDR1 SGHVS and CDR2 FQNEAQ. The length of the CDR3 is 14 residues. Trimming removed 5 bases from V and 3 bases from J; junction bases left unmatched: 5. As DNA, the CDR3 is TGTGCCAGCAGCCAAACGGACAGGGACTATGGCTACACCTTC. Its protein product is CASSQTDRDYGYTF. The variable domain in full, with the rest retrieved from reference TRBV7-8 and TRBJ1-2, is GAGVSQSPRYKVAKRGQDVALRCDPISGHVSLFWYQQALGQGPEFLTYFQNEAQLDKSGLPSDRFFAERPEGSVSTLKIQRTQQEDSAVYLCASSQTDRDYGYTFGSGTRLTVV.

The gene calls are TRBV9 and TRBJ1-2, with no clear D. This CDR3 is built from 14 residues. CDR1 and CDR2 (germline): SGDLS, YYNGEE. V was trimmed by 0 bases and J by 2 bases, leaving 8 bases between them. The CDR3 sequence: CASSVVGLNYGYTF. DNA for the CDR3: TGTGCCAGCAGCGTAGTGGGCCTAAACTATGGCTACACCTTC.

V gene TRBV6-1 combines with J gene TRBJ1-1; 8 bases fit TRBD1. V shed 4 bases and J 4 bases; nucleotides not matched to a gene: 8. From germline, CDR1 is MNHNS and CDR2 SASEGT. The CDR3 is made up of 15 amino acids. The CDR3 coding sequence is TGTGCCAGCAGTGTCCAACAGGGGGGTACCACTGAAGCTTTCTTT. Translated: CASSVQQGGTTEAFF.

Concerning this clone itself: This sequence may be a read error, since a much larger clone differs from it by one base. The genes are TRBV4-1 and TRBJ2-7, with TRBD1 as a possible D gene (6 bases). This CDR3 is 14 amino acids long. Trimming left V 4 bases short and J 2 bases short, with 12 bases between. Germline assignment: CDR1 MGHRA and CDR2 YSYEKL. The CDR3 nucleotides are TGCGCCAGCAGCCTTCAGGGGCCCACCTACGAGCAGTACTTC. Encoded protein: CASSLQGPTYEQYF.

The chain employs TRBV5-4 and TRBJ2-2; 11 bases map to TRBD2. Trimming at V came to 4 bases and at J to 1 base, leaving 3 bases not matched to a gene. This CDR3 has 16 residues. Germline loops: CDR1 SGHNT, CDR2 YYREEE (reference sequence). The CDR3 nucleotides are TGTGCCAGCAGCAAAGGGACTAGCGGGAACACCGGGGAGCTGTTTTTT. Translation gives CASSKGTSGNTGELFF.

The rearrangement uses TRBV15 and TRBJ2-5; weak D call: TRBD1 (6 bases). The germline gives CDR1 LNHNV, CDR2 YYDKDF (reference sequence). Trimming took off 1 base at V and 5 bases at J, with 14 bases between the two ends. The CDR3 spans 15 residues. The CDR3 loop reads CATSRVSQGRETQYF. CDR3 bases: TGTGCCACCAGCAGAGTGTCCCAGGGGCGGGAGACCCAGTACTTC.

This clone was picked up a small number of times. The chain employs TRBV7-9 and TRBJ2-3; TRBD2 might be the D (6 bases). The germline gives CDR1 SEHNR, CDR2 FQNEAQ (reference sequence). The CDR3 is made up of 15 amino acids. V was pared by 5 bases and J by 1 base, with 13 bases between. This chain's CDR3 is CASSPGVARTDTQYF. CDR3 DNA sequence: TGTGCCAGCAGCCCGGGGGTCGCACGCACAGATACGCAGTATTTT.

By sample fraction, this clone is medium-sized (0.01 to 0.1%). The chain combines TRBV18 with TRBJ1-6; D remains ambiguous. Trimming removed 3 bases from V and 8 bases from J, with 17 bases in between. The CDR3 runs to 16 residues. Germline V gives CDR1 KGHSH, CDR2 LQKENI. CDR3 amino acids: CASSPLGRSKDSPLHF. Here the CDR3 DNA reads TGTGCCAGCTCACCCTTAGGGAGGTCGAAGGATTCACCCCTCCACTTT.

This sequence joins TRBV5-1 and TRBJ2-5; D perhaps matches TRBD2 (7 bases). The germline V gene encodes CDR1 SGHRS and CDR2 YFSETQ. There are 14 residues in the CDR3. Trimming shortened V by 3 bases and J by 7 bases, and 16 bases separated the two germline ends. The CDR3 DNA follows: TGCGCCAGCAGCTCCTCGGGGGGCGTCGGGACCCAGTACTTC. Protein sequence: CASSSSGGVGTQYF.

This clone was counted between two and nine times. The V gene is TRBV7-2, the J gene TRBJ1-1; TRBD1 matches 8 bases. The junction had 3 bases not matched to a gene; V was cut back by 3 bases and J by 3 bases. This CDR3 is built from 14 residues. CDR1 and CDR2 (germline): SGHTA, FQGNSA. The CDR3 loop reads CASSLNRGDTEAFF. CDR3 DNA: TGTGCCAGCAGCTTGAACAGGGGGGACACTGAAGCTTTCTTT.

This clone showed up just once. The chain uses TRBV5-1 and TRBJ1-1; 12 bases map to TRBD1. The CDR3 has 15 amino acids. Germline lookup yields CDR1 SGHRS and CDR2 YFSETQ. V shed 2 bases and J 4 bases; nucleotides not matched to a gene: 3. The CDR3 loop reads CASSLGTGGFTEAFF. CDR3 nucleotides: TGCGCCAGCAGCTTAGGGACAGGGGGCTTCACTGAAGCTTTCTTT. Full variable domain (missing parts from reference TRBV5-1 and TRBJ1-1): KAGVTQTPRYLIKTRGQQVTLSCSPISGHRSVSWYQQTPGQGLQFLFEYFSETQRNKGNFPGRFSGRQFSNSRSEMNVSTLELGDSALYLCASSLGTGGFTEAFFGQGTRLTVV.

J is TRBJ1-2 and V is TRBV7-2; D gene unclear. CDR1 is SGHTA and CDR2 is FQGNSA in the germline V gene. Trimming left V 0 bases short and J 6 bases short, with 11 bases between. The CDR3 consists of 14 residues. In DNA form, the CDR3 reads TGTGCCAGCAGCTTAGCGGGCTTGAGAGATGGCTACACCTTC. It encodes CASSLAGLRDGYTF. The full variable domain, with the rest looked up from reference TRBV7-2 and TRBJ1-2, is GAGVSQSPSNKVTEKGKDVELRCDPISGHTALYWYRQSLGQGLEFLIYFQGNSAPDKSGLPSDRFSAERTGGSVSTLTIQRTQQEDSAVYLCASSLAGLRDGYTFGSGTRLTVV.

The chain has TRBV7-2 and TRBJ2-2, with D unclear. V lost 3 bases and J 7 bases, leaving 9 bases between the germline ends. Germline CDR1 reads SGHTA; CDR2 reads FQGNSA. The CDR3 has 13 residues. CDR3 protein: CASSFRPGGELFF. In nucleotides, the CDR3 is TGTGCCAGCAGCTTTAGGCCGGGCGGGGAGCTGTTTTTT. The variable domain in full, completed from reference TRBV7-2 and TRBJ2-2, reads GAGVSQSPSNKVTEKGKDVELRCDPISGHTALYWYRQSLGQGLEFLIYFQGNSAPDKSGLPSDRFSAERTGGSVSTLTIQRTQQEDSAVYLCASSFRPGGELFFGEGSRLTVL.

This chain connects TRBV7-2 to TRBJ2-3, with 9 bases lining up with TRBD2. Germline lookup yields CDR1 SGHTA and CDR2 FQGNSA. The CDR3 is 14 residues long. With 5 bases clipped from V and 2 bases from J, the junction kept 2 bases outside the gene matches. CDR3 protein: CASSPSGTTDTQYF. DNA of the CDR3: TGTGCCAGCAGCCCTAGCGGGACCACAGATACGCAGTATTTT.

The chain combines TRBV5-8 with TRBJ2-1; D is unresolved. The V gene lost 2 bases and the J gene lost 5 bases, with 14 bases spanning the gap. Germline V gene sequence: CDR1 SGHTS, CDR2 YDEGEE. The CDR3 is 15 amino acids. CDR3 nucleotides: TGTGCCAGCAGCTTAAGAGGATTACAACACAATGAGCAGTTCTTC. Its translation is CASSLRGLQHNEQFF. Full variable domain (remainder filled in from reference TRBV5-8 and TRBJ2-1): EAGVTQSPTHLIKTRGQQATLRCSPISGHTSVYWYQQALGLGLQFLLWYDEGEERNRGNFPPRFSGRQFPNYSSELNVNALELEDSALYLCASSLRGLQHNEQFFGPGTRLTVL.

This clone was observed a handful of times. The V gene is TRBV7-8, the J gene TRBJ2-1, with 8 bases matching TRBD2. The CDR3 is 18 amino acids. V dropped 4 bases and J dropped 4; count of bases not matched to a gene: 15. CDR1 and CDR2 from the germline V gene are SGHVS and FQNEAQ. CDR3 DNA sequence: TGTGCCAGCAGCTCTTTAAAGGTAGCGGGGATGGGATACAATGAGCAGTTCTTC. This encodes CASSSLKVAGMGYNEQFF.

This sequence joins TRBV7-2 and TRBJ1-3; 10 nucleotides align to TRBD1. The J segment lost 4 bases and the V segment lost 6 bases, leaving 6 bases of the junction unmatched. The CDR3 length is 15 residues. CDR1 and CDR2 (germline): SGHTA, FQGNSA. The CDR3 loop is CASSRDRGPGNTIYF. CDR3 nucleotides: TGTGCCAGCAGTCGGGACAGGGGACCCGGAAACACCATATATTTT.

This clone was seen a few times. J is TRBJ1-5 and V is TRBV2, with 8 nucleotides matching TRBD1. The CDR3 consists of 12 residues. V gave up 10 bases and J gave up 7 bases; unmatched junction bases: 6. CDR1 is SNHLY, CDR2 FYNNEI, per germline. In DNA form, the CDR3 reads TGTGCCATACAGGGGGTTGGGCAGCCCCAGCATTTT. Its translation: CAIQGVGQPQHF. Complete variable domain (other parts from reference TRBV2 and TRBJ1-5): EPEVTQTPSHQVTQMGQEVILRCVPISNHLYFYWYRQILGQKVEFLVSFYNNEISEKSEIFDDQFSVERPDGSNFTLKIRSTKLEDSAMYFCAIQGVGQPQHFGDGTRLSIL.

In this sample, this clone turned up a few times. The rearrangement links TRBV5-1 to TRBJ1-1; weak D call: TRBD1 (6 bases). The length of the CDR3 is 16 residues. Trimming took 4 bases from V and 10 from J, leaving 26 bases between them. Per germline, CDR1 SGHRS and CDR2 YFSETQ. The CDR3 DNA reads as TGCGCCAGCAGCCTAGGTTTGGACAGTTCGTCGTCGGCAGCTTTCTTT. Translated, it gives CASSLGLDSSSSAAFF.

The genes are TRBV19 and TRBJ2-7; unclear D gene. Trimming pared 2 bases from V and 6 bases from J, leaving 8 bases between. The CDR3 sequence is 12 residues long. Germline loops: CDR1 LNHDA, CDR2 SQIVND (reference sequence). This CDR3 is CASSIQEGEQYF. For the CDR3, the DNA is TGTGCCAGTAGTATACAGGAAGGCGAGCAGTACTTC. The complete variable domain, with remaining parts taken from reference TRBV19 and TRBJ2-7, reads DGGITQSPKYLFRKEGQNVTLSCEQNLNHDAMYWYRQDPGQGLRLIYYSQIVNDFQKGDIAEGYSVSREKKESFPLTVTSAQKNPTAFYLCASSIQEGEQYFGPGTRLTVT.

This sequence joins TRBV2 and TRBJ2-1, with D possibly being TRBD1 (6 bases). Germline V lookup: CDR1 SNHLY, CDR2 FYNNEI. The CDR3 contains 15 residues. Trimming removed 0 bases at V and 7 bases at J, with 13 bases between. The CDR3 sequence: CASSEALTGLNEQFF. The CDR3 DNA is TGTGCCAGCAGTGAAGCGCTCACAGGGTTAAATGAGCAGTTCTTC.

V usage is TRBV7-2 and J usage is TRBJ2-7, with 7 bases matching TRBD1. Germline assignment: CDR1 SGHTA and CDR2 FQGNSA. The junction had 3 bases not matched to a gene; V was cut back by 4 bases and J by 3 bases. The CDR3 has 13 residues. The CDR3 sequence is CASSSDRFYEQYF. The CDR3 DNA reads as TGTGCCAGCAGCTCGGACAGGTTCTACGAGCAGTACTTC.

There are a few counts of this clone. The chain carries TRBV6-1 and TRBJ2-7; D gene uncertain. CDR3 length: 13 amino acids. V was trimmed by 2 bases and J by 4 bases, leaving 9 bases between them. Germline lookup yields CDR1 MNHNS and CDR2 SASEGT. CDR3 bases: TGTGCCAGCAGTGAAATGTGGGCTTACGAGCAGTACTTC. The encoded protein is CASSEMWAYEQYF.

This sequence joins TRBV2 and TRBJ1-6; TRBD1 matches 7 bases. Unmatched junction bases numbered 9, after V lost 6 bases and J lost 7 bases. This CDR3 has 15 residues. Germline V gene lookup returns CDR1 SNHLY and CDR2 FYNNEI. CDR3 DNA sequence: TGTGCCAGCAGGGAACAGGGGATTTCGAATTCACCCCTCCACTTT. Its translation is CASREQGISNSPLHF.

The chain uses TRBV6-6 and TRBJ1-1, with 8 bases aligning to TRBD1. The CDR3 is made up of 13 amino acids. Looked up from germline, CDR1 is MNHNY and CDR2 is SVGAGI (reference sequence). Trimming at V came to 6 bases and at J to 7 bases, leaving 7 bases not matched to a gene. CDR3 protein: CASRRDRQGEAFF. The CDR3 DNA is TGTGCCAGCAGACGGGACAGGCAAGGTGAAGCTTTCTTT.